A selection of T cell receptor beta chains follows, all from one sample in a study of cytomegalovirus exposure and HLA in healthy donors. Repertoires were generated with immunoSEQ multiplex PCR, while TCRdb's copy carries only in-frame clones and drops some. This sample has about 360,000 clones, with 70% to 90% found just once. Sequences were obtained from PBMCs. The source is a woman aged 18-30 years in good health and CMV-seronegative. The CDR3 runs from the conserved cysteine through the conserved F or W. The order of the fields is CDR3 protein, CDR3 DNA, clone size, V gene, J gene, D gene. D genes are given only for firm matches. Size is stated for part of the rows, as once, few or many counts, or as a class when the clone is expanded.

CDR3 protein: CASSAFSGGAEHEQFF; CDR3 DNA: TGCGCCAGCAGCGCATTTAGCGGGGGGGCCGAGCATGAGCAGTTCTTC; clone size: .; V gene: TRBV5-1; J gene: TRBJ2-1; D gene: TRBD2
CDR3 protein: CASSQDPRSGQPQHF; CDR3 DNA: TGTGCCAGCAGCCAAGATCCGCGGTCCGGTCAGCCCCAGCATTTT; clone size: .; V gene: TRBV4-2; J gene: TRBJ1-5; D gene: .
CDR3 protein: CASSLQTGGYTF; CDR3 DNA: TGTGCCAGCAGTCTCCAGACAGGGGGCTACACCTTC; clone size: .; V gene: TRBV28; J gene: TRBJ1-2; D gene: TRBD1
CDR3 protein: CASSQDPAGGTGELFF; CDR3 DNA: TGCGCCAGCAGCCAAGATCCCGCTGGCGGCACCGGGGAGCTGTTTTTT; clone size: .; V gene: TRBV4-1; J gene: TRBJ2-2; D gene: .
CDR3 protein: CASSERTGGFYEQYF; CDR3 DNA: TGTGCCAGCAGTGAAAGGACAGGGGGATTTTACGAGCAGTACTTC; clone size: .; V gene: TRBV2; J gene: TRBJ2-7; D gene: TRBD1
CDR3 protein: CASRRDRGLNQPQHF; CDR3 DNA: TGTGCCAGCAGGAGGGACAGGGGGCTCAATCAGCCCCAGCATTTT; clone size: .; V gene: TRBV27; J gene: TRBJ1-5; D gene: TRBD1
CDR3 protein: CASNYRGYGYTF; CDR3 DNA: TGTGCCAGCAATTACAGGGGGTATGGCTACACCTTC; clone size: .; V gene: TRBV6-6; J gene: TRBJ1-2; D gene: TRBD1
CDR3 protein: CASSYSRDRSTDTQYF; CDR3 DNA: TGTGCCAGCAGTTACTCAAGGGACAGAAGCACAGATACGCAGTATTTT; clone size: .; V gene: TRBV6-5; J gene: TRBJ2-3; D gene: TRBD1
CDR3 protein: CASSSGTRRYTQETQYF; CDR3 DNA: TGTGCCAGCAGCAGTGGGACTAGGAGGTACACTCAAGAGACCCAGTACTTC; clone size: .; V gene: TRBV5-6; J gene: TRBJ2-5; D gene: TRBD2
CDR3 protein: CASRRDRNQPQHF; CDR3 DNA: TGTGCCAGTAGGAGGGACAGGAATCAGCCCCAGCATTTT; clone size: .; V gene: TRBV19; J gene: TRBJ1-5; D gene: TRBD1
CDR3 protein: CASMVGGGNQPQHF; CDR3 DNA: TGTGCCAGCATGGTCGGGGGAGGCAATCAGCCCCAGCATTTT; clone size: .; V gene: TRBV28; J gene: TRBJ1-5; D gene: .
CDR3 protein: CALRDRSGEQFF; CDR3 DNA: TGTGCCCTAAGGGACAGGTCCGGGGAGCAGTTCTTC; clone size: .; V gene: TRBV19; J gene: TRBJ2-1; D gene: TRBD1
CDR3 protein: CASSYGTDSEAFF; CDR3 DNA: TGTGCCAGCAGTTACGGAACAGATTCCGAAGCTTTCTTT; clone size: .; V gene: TRBV6-5; J gene: TRBJ1-1; D gene: .
CDR3 protein: CASHIQGRDNSPLHF; CDR3 DNA: TGTGCCAGCCATATCCAGGGGAGGGATAATTCACCCCTCCACTTT; clone size: few; V gene: TRBV6-1; J gene: TRBJ1-6; D gene: .
CDR3 protein: CASSYRIAGSGNEQFF; CDR3 DNA: TGTGCCAGCAGCTACCGGATAGCGGGGTCTGGGAATGAGCAGTTCTTC; clone size: .; V gene: TRBV7-6; J gene: TRBJ2-1; D gene: TRBD2
CDR3 protein: CASSETSGSRMSEQYF; CDR3 DNA: TGTGCCAGCAGTGAAACTAGCGGGTCCAGGATGTCCGAGCAGTACTTC; clone size: once; V gene: TRBV6-4; J gene: TRBJ2-7; D gene: TRBD2
CDR3 protein: CASSLRVFHEQYF; CDR3 DNA: TGTGCCAGCAGTTTACGGGTATTCCACGAGCAGTACTTC; clone size: .; V gene: TRBV27; J gene: TRBJ2-7; D gene: .
CDR3 protein: CASTLQGLNTEAFF; CDR3 DNA: TGTGCCAGCACGCTACAGGGACTGAACACTGAAGCTTTCTTT; clone size: .; V gene: TRBV2; J gene: TRBJ1-1; D gene: .
CDR3 protein: CATIEGGFEQYF; CDR3 DNA: TGTGCCACAATCGAAGGGGGCTTCGAGCAGTACTTC; clone size: few; V gene: TRBV11-2; J gene: TRBJ2-7; D gene: TRBD1
CDR3 protein: CASSEPGTVLLGELFF; CDR3 DNA: TGCGCCAGCAGTGAGCCCGGGACAGTTCTCCTCGGGGAGCTGTTTTTT; clone size: .; V gene: TRBV10-2; J gene: TRBJ2-2; D gene: TRBD1
CDR3 protein: CASSQSMTGGHEQFF; CDR3 DNA: TGCGCCAGCAGCCAATCGATGACAGGGGGCCATGAGCAGTTCTTC; clone size: once; V gene: TRBV4-1; J gene: TRBJ2-1; D gene: TRBD1
CDR3 protein: CASSLGSRTSTDTQYF; CDR3 DNA: TGTGCCAGCAGCCTCGGGTCGCGGACTAGCACAGATACGCAGTATTTT; clone size: .; V gene: TRBV28; J gene: TRBJ2-3; D gene: .
CDR3 protein: CASPTTGGPYTQYF; CDR3 DNA: TGTGCCAGCCCCACGACGGGGGGGCCATATACGCAGTATTTT; clone size: .; V gene: TRBV7-9; J gene: TRBJ2-3; D gene: TRBD2
CDR3 protein: CASSDRGRFTEAFF; CDR3 DNA: TGTGCCAGTAGCGACAGGGGGCGGTTCACTGAAGCTTTCTTT; clone size: .; V gene: TRBV19; J gene: TRBJ1-1; D gene: TRBD1
CDR3 protein: CASSPAQGADYTF; CDR3 DNA: TGCGCCAGCAGCCCGGCACAGGGAGCAGACTACACCTTC; clone size: .; V gene: TRBV5-1; J gene: TRBJ1-2; D gene: .
CDR3 protein: CASSQKEAGGHRYEQYF; CDR3 DNA: TGCGCCAGCAGCCAGAAAGAGGCGGGGGGGCATCGGTACGAGCAGTACTTC; clone size: once; V gene: TRBV5-1; J gene: TRBJ2-7; D gene: TRBD2
CDR3 protein: CASSPRTSGRETQYF; CDR3 DNA: TGTGCCAGCAGTCCCCGGACTAGCGGGAGGGAGACCCAGTACTTC; clone size: .; V gene: TRBV27; J gene: TRBJ2-5; D gene: TRBD2
CDR3 protein: CAISEWTGQGNTEAFF; CDR3 DNA: TGTGCCATCAGTGAGTGGACAGGGCAGGGGAACACTGAAGCTTTCTTT; clone size: once; V gene: TRBV10-3; J gene: TRBJ1-1; D gene: TRBD1
CDR3 protein: CASSWGQGDTEAFF; CDR3 DNA: TGTGCCAGCAGCTGGGGACAGGGGGACACTGAAGCTTTCTTT; clone size: few; V gene: TRBV11-2; J gene: TRBJ1-1; D gene: TRBD1
CDR3 protein: CASSQDYRGQGIYNEQFF; CDR3 DNA: TGCGCCAGCAGCCAAGATTATAGGGGACAGGGAATCTACAATGAGCAGTTCTTC; clone size: .; V gene: TRBV4-1; J gene: TRBJ2-1; D gene: TRBD1
CDR3 protein: CASGVNQPQHF; CDR3 DNA: TGTGCCAGCGGAGTCAATCAGCCCCAGCATTTT; clone size: few; V gene: TRBV28; J gene: TRBJ1-5; D gene: .
CDR3 protein: CASSSDRGYQPQHF; CDR3 DNA: TGTGCCAGCAGCTCCGACAGGGGCTATCAGCCCCAGCATTTT; clone size: .; V gene: TRBV27; J gene: TRBJ1-5; D gene: TRBD1
CDR3 protein: CASSLVNGRERNEQYF; CDR3 DNA: TGTGCCAGCAGCTTGGTAAATGGACGGGAGAGGAACGAGCAGTACTTC; clone size: .; V gene: TRBV5-4; J gene: TRBJ2-7; D gene: .
CDR3 protein: CASSPRQGGWTDTQYF; CDR3 DNA: TGTGCCAGCTCACCCCGACAGGGAGGTTGGACAGATACGCAGTATTTT; clone size: .; V gene: TRBV18; J gene: TRBJ2-3; D gene: .
CDR3 protein: CANSRDIHTEAFF; CDR3 DNA: TGTGCCAACTCCCGGGACATTCACACTGAAGCTTTCTTT; clone size: .; V gene: TRBV5-8; J gene: TRBJ1-1; D gene: .
CDR3 protein: CASSLGFLAEGEGYTF; CDR3 DNA: TGTGCCAGCAGTTTGGGGTTTCTCGCGGAGGGTGAGGGCTACACCTTC; clone size: once; V gene: TRBV28; J gene: TRBJ1-2; D gene: .
CDR3 protein: CASSPSGGRLLTYEQYF; CDR3 DNA: TGCGCCAGCAGTCCGTCGGGAGGGCGCCTTTTAACCTACGAGCAGTACTTC; clone size: .; V gene: TRBV10-2; J gene: TRBJ2-7; D gene: TRBD2
CDR3 protein: CASSIVSRTGANNEQFF; CDR3 DNA: TGTGCCAGTAGTATAGTATCCAGGACAGGGGCTAACAATGAGCAGTTCTTC; clone size: .; V gene: TRBV19; J gene: TRBJ2-1; D gene: TRBD1
CDR3 protein: CASSVGKSGQPQHF; CDR3 DNA: TGTGCCAGCAGCGTAGGTAAATCAGGGCAGCCCCAGCATTTT; clone size: .; V gene: TRBV9; J gene: TRBJ1-5; D gene: .
CDR3 protein: CASSFGPGGNEQFF; CDR3 DNA: TGTGCCAGCAGTTTTGGTCCGGGAGGGAATGAGCAGTTCTTC; clone size: .; V gene: TRBV27; J gene: TRBJ2-1; D gene: TRBD2
CDR3 protein: CASSLWAGVQPQHF; CDR3 DNA: TGTGCCAGCAGTTTATGGGCAGGGGTCCAGCCCCAGCATTTT; clone size: .; V gene: TRBV27; J gene: TRBJ1-5; D gene: .
CDR3 protein: CASSRDSGTYEQYF; CDR3 DNA: TGTGCCAGCAGCCGTGACAGTGGCACCTACGAGCAGTACTTC; clone size: .; V gene: TRBV11-2; J gene: TRBJ2-7; D gene: .
CDR3 protein: CASMKQAVNYGYTF; CDR3 DNA: TGCGCCAGCATGAAGCAGGCCGTGAACTATGGCTACACCTTC; clone size: .; V gene: TRBV10-2; J gene: TRBJ1-2; D gene: .
CDR3 protein: CASSLWAGVGNEQFF; CDR3 DNA: TGTGCCAGCAGTTTATGGGCAGGGGTAGGGAATGAGCAGTTCTTC; clone size: .; V gene: TRBV27; J gene: TRBJ2-1; D gene: .
CDR3 protein: CASSGPAGGSPYEQYF; CDR3 DNA: TGTGCCAGCAGCGGACCCGCCGGAGGTTCACCCTACGAGCAGTACTTC; clone size: .; V gene: TRBV9; J gene: TRBJ2-7; D gene: .
CDR3 protein: CASSLGRGRSQPQHF; CDR3 DNA: TGTGCCAGCAGCTTAGGGAGGGGGCGCAGTCAGCCCCAGCATTTT; clone size: .; V gene: TRBV7-8; J gene: TRBJ1-5; D gene: TRBD1
CDR3 protein: CASSLFPGGTAYEQYF; CDR3 DNA: TGTGCCAGCAGTTTGTTTCCCGGTGGGACAGCCTACGAGCAGTACTTC; clone size: .; V gene: TRBV27; J gene: TRBJ2-7; D gene: TRBD1
CDR3 protein: CASRGLGSYNEKLFF; CDR3 DNA: TGTGCCAGCAGGGGCCTCGGCAGCTATAATGAAAAACTGTTTTTT; clone size: .; V gene: TRBV25-1; J gene: TRBJ1-4; D gene: .
CDR3 protein: CSVAGWGQLRAETQYF; CDR3 DNA: TGCAGCGTTGCTGGTTGGGGACAGCTCCGAGCCGAGACCCAGTACTTC; clone size: .; V gene: TRBV29-1; J gene: TRBJ2-5; D gene: TRBD1
CDR3 protein: CASSPGGTGELFF; CDR3 DNA: TGTGCCAGCAGCCCGGGTGGGACCGGGGAGCTGTTTTTT; clone size: .; V gene: TRBV5-4; J gene: TRBJ2-2; D gene: .
CDR3 protein: CASGLAGLVEQFF; CDR3 DNA: TGTGCCAGCGGGCTAGCTGGGCTCGTTGAGCAGTTCTTC; clone size: once; V gene: TRBV28; J gene: TRBJ2-1; D gene: .
CDR3 protein: CASSQGILGQGSGYTF; CDR3 DNA: TGTGCCAGCAGTCAAGGGATTCTAGGACAGGGTAGCGGCTACACCTTC; clone size: .; V gene: TRBV4-2; J gene: TRBJ1-2; D gene: TRBD1
CDR3 protein: CASINEANTEAFF; CDR3 DNA: TGTGCCAGCATCAACGAGGCGAACACTGAAGCTTTCTTT; clone size: few; V gene: TRBV11-2; J gene: TRBJ1-1; D gene: .
CDR3 protein: CASSLIQVPANVLTF; CDR3 DNA: TGTGCCAGCAGTTTGATACAGGTCCCGGCCAACGTCCTGACTTTC; clone size: .; V gene: TRBV28; J gene: TRBJ2-6; D gene: .
CDR3 protein: CASSYVFPNNEQFF; CDR3 DNA: TGTGCCAGCAGTTACGTGTTCCCCAACAATGAGCAGTTCTTC; clone size: once; V gene: TRBV6-5; J gene: TRBJ2-1; D gene: .
CDR3 protein: CASSPDGAGQETQYF; CDR3 DNA: TGTGCCAGCAGTCCTGATGGGGCCGGTCAAGAGACCCAGTACTTC; clone size: .; V gene: TRBV6-5; J gene: TRBJ2-5; D gene: .
CDR3 protein: CASSFSSLTAAYGYTF; CDR3 DNA: TGTGCCAGTAGTTTCTCCTCCCTGACGGCGGCCTATGGCTACACCTTC; clone size: once; V gene: TRBV19; J gene: TRBJ1-2; D gene: .
CDR3 protein: CASSPGHYNEQFF; CDR3 DNA: TGTGCCAGCAGTCCGGGACACTACAATGAGCAGTTCTTC; clone size: .; V gene: TRBV28; J gene: TRBJ2-1; D gene: .